One and the same sample provided the 27 T cell receptor beta chains below, sequenced in a study of beta chain features in type 1 diabetes. Study conclusions and caveats: The study found moderately but significantly shorter TCRB CDR3s in all four CD4+ subsets of Type 1 diabetes patients.

These TCRs' antigens remain unknown. As every portion of the isolated RNA was reverse transcribed, the sequencing read expressed TCRB transcripts. The assay was immunoSEQ multiplex PCR, and TCRdb's table has in-frame clones only and misses some. The table shows hundreds of thousands of clones, with about an eighth occurring only once. Sequencing used naive CD4+ T cells from blood. The receptors stem from a man aged 18 to 30 with type 1 diabetes.

In its sample, this clone was seen a few times. Other nucleotide sequences in the sample specify the same CDR3. This chain uses TRBV30 with TRBJ2-3; D is undetermined. The V end lost 0 bases, the J end lost 0 bases, and 4 bases lay between the germline ends. The germline CDR1 and CDR2 sequences are GTSNPN and SVGIG (reference sequence). CDR3 length equals 13 residues. This CDR3 is CAWSVLSTDTQYF. CDR3 DNA sequence: TGTGCCTGGAGTGTACTGAGCACAGATACGCAGTATTTT.

V is TRBV18 and J is TRBJ2-3; D remains unclear. Trimming stripped 3 bases from V and 6 bases from J, with 10 bases between. Germline-derived CDR1 and CDR2 are KGHSH and LQKENI. The CDR3 is 13 amino acids. CDR3 loop: CASSPSASDTQYF. The CDR3 nucleotides read TGTGCCAGCTCACCGTCGGCTTCGGATACGCAGTATTTT.

This clone was seen a handful of times. This chain connects TRBV30 to TRBJ1-2; 10 bases align to TRBD1. The germline CDR1 and CDR2 sequences are GTSNPN and SVGIG (reference sequence). The CDR3 totals 12 residues. J gave up 4 bases and V 8 bases, and 4 bases lay outside the gene matches. CDR3 bases: TGTGCCGGGACAGGGGACCTCTATGGCTACACCTTC. Protein product: CAGTGDLYGYTF. Full variable domain (rest looked up from reference TRBV30 and TRBJ1-2): SQTIHQWPATLVQPVGSPLSLECTVEGTSNPNLYWYRQAAGRGLQLLFYSVGIGQISSEVPQNLSASRPQDRQFILSSKKLLLSDSGFYLCAGTGDLYGYTFGSGTRLTVV.

This clone has only a few counts. This chain joins TRBV5-4 and TRBJ2-1; no clear D. CDR1 and CDR2 (germline): SGHNT, YYREEE (reference sequence). The ends were cut back, 3 bases at V and 5 bases at J, with 3 bases in the middle. The CDR3 consists of 11 residues. CDR3 residues: CASSSHNEQFF. The CDR3 coding sequence is TGTGCCAGCAGCTCGCACAATGAGCAGTTCTTC.

The table lists this clone with a few counts. The chain employs TRBV18 and TRBJ1-6; 7 nucleotides agree with TRBD1. The CDR3 runs to 15 residues. The V segment lost 3 bases and the J segment 7 bases; nucleotides outside the gene matches: 6. The germline V gene has CDR1 KGHSH and CDR2 LQKENI. CDR3 in amino acids: CASSPEGAGNSPLHF. Here the CDR3 DNA reads TGTGCCAGCTCACCGGAGGGGGCTGGAAATTCACCCCTCCACTTT.

Only a few counts were recorded for this clone. The rearrangement uses TRBV30 and TRBJ2-2; either TRBD1 or TRBD2 may fit D (5 bases each). Germline V gene lookup returns CDR1 GTSNPN and CDR2 SVGIG (reference sequence). Trimming cost V 2 bases and J 2 bases, with 12 bases left between them. The CDR3 consists of 15 residues. The CDR3: CAWSPLRGNTGELFF. Here the CDR3 DNA reads TGTGCCTGGAGTCCTCTCCGGGGCAACACCGGGGAGCTGTTTTTT.

This clone was detected a few times. The chain joins TRBV21-1 to TRBJ2-5. TRBV21-1 has pseudogene status. CDR3 length: 12 amino acids. CDR3 region: CASIDLKETQYF. The CDR3 nucleotides are TGTGCCAGCATCGACCTTAAAGAGACCCAGTACTTC.

CDR3 residues: CASSRGDRADTQYF. DNA of the CDR3: TGTGCCAGCAGCAGAGGGGACAGGGCAGATACGCAGTATTTT. The chain has TRBV5-4 and TRBJ2-3; 9 nucleotides line up with TRBD1. From germline, CDR1 is SGHNT and CDR2 YYREEE (reference sequence). This CDR3 contains 14 residues. V shed 4 bases and J 4 bases; nucleotides not matched to a gene: 4.

J is TRBJ1-5 and V is TRBV25-1; a possible D gene is TRBD1 (5 bases). The V end lost 4 bases, the J end lost 2 bases, and 12 bases lay between the germline ends. Germline V gene data show CDR1 as MGHDK and CDR2 as SYGVNS. CDR3 size: 15 residues. The CDR3: CASSAGLGGNQPQHF. Here the CDR3 DNA reads TGTGCCAGCAGTGCCGGCTTGGGGGGCAATCAGCCCCAGCATTTT.

Ten or more counts support this clone. The chain links TRBV28 to TRBJ2-4; 9 nucleotides match TRBD1. This CDR3 region has 12 residues. The V and J ends lost 7 bases and 9 bases, in that order; junction bases with no gene match: 4. Germline CDR1 and CDR2: MDHEN and SYDVKM. The CDR3 loop reads CASKGTGIIQYF. Written as DNA, the CDR3 is TGTGCCAGCAAGGGGACAGGGATCATTCAGTACTTC.

This clone was observed a few times. This chain connects TRBV7-2 to TRBJ2-1; D call uncertain. V was cut by 4 bases and J by 5 bases, with 3 bases left in between. The CDR3 sequence is 11 residues long. Germline-derived CDR1 and CDR2 are SGHTA and FQGNSA. CDR3 protein: CASSYHNEQFF. CDR3 in DNA: TGTGCCAGCAGCTACCACAATGAGCAGTTCTTC.

This clone was observed a handful of times. CDR3 residues: CASSSRGRGSIYNEQFF. The CDR3 DNA is TGTGCCAGCAGCTCCAGGGGGCGCGGGTCCATCTACAATGAGCAGTTCTTC. V and J are TRBV5-4 and TRBJ2-1, with 8 bases lining up with TRBD1. The V gene's germline CDR1 is SGHNT and CDR2 YYREEE (reference sequence). This CDR3 spans 17 amino acids. J gave up 3 bases and V 3 bases, and 11 bases lay outside the gene matches.

This clone showed up just a few times. The chain couples TRBV7-9 to TRBJ2-1; 11 bases fit TRBD1. Germline lookup yields CDR1 SEHNR and CDR2 FQNEAQ (reference sequence). The length of the CDR3 is 14 residues. The junction had 4 bases not matched to a gene; V was cut back by 4 bases and J by 8 bases. DNA of the CDR3: TGTGCCAGCAGCTCTTCGGGACAGGGGGATGAGCAGTTCTTC. It encodes CASSSSGQGDEQFF.

The genes are TRBV29-1 and TRBJ1-1; D is unclear. Trimming shortened V by 1 base and J by 1 base, and 7 bases separated the two germline ends. Germline CDR1 reads SQVTM; CDR2 reads ANQGSEA. CDR3 length equals 13 residues. CDR3 nucleotides: TGCAGCGTTGAAGCCCCAGAGAACACTGAAGCTTTCTTT. Amino acid sequence: CSVEAPENTEAFF.

The chain is built from TRBV5-6 and TRBJ2-3; D uncertain. Germline CDR1 and CDR2: SGHDT and YYEEEE. V was pared by 4 bases and J by 0 bases, with 9 bases between. The CDR3 spans 14 residues. In DNA form, the CDR3 reads TGTGCCAGCAGCATGACACCTAGCACAGATACGCAGTATTTT. Amino acids: CASSMTPSTDTQYF.

The chain combines TRBV7-9 with TRBJ1-1, with TRBD1 identical over 7 bases. CDR3 length: 14 amino acids. Germline CDR1 is SEHNR and CDR2 is FQNEAQ (reference sequence). J lost 11 bases, V lost 0 bases, and 9 bases had no gene match. CDR3 in amino acids: CASSLADPGGKAFF. CDR3 nucleotide sequence: TGTGCCAGCAGCTTAGCAGATCCAGGGGGGAAGGCTTTCTTT.

This clone was found a few times. The chain uses TRBV7-2 and TRBJ2-5; D gene uncertain. CDR3 length: 12 residues. Germline values: CDR1 SGHTA, CDR2 FQGNSA. The V end lost 5 bases, the J end lost 4 bases, and 8 bases lay between the germline ends. CDR3 loop: CASSASRETQYF. The CDR3 coding sequence is TGTGCCAGCAGCGCCAGTCGAGAGACCCAGTACTTC.

The chain links TRBV7-9 to TRBJ1-2; D is undetermined. CDR1 is SEHNR, CDR2 FQNEAQ, per germline (reference sequence). The length of the CDR3 is 13 residues. V lost 2 bases, J lost 7 bases, and 11 bases lay in between. CDR3: CASSLSPSLGYTF. DNA of the CDR3: TGTGCCAGCAGCTTATCCCCGAGCCTTGGCTACACCTTC.

This clone was found a few times. The chain has TRBV25-1 and TRBJ1-2; 9 bases agree with TRBD1. There are 14 residues in the CDR3. J was trimmed by 0 bases and V by 6 bases; bases with no gene match: 2. CDR1 and CDR2 from the germline V gene are MGHDK and SYGVNS. The CDR3 protein is CASSRTGANYGYTF. The CDR3 DNA reads as TGTGCCAGCAGCCGGACAGGGGCTAACTATGGCTACACCTTC.

The chain links TRBV28 to TRBJ1-2, with D possibly matching TRBD1 (5 bases). The CDR3 contains 15 residues. The V gene lost 6 bases and the J gene lost 8 bases, with 22 bases spanning the gap. Germline V gives CDR1 MDHEN, CDR2 SYDVKM. CDR3 DNA sequence: TGTGCCAGCAGCCCCCCACCCGGGGGAACGTCGGGCTACACCTTC. Its protein product is CASSPPPGGTSGYTF.

In its sample, this clone was seen a few times. The CDR3 loop is CASTWDRGAEAFF. The CDR3 coding sequence is TGCGCCAGCACCTGGGACAGGGGGGCTGAAGCTTTCTTT. The rearrangement joins TRBV5-1 to TRBJ1-1; TRBD1 aligns across 11 bases. J gave up 6 bases and V 6 bases, and 4 bases lay outside the gene matches. Germline loops: CDR1 SGHRS, CDR2 YFSETQ. CDR3 size: 13 residues.

This clone was picked up a small number of times. Other DNA sequences from this sample encode an identical CDR3 as well. This chain links TRBV28 with TRBJ1-3; D unresolved. The CDR3 length is 12 residues. Germline CDR1 MDHEN, CDR2 SYDVKM. V dropped 6 bases and J dropped 4 bases, with 7 bases sitting between them. CDR3 nucleotides: TGTGCCAGCAGCATACAAGGAAACACCATATATTTT. Its translation is CASSIQGNTIYF.

The chain employs TRBV4-1 and TRBJ1-2; 10 bases line up with TRBD1. The CDR3 length is 16 residues. The J segment lost 4 bases and the V segment lost 3 bases, leaving 8 bases of the junction unmatched. Looked up from germline, CDR1 is MGHRA and CDR2 is YSYEKL. The CDR3 loop is CASSHTGQGKIYGYTF. The CDR3 DNA is TGCGCCAGCAGCCACACGGGACAGGGGAAGATCTATGGCTACACCTTC.

This clone has just a few counts. This chain connects TRBV30 to TRBJ1-5, with TRBD1 identical over 10 bases. The trim removed 5 bases at V and 5 bases at J, leaving 3 bases unmatched. This CDR3 is 13 amino acids long. Germline V CDR1 and CDR2: GTSNPN, SVGIG (reference sequence). The CDR3 region is CAWDRGLDQPQHF. In DNA form, the CDR3 reads TGTGCCTGGGACAGGGGGCTGGATCAGCCCCAGCATTTT.

This clone was counted between two and nine times. The genes are TRBV6-5 and TRBJ1-4; TRBD1 is a possible D gene (5 bases). V was trimmed by 0 bases and J by 7 bases, leaving 15 bases between them. The CDR3 is made up of 16 amino acids. The V gene's germline CDR1 is MNHEY and CDR2 SVGAGI. This chain's CDR3 is CASSYSGRQGGEKLFF. The CDR3 DNA is TGTGCCAGCAGTTACTCTGGGAGGCAGGGTGGTGAAAAACTGTTTTTT.

The rearrangement links TRBV7-9 to TRBJ1-1; the match to TRBD1 covers 8 bases. The junction had 11 bases not matched to a gene; V was cut back by 5 bases and J by 6 bases. CDR1 is SEHNR, CDR2 FQNEAQ, per germline (reference sequence). This CDR3 region has 15 residues. This chain's CDR3 is CASSQQSDRAAEAFF. The CDR3 DNA reads as TGTGCCAGCAGCCAACAATCGGACAGGGCGGCTGAAGCTTTCTTT.

This rearrangement joins TRBV7-2 to TRBJ1-5; no definite D call. The germline CDR1 and CDR2 sequences are SGHTA and FQGNSA. The CDR3 covers 13 residues. Trimming removed 8 bases from V and 0 bases from J, with 8 bases in between. The CDR3 region is CASLEDSNQPQHF. CDR3 bases: TGTGCCAGCTTAGAAGATAGCAATCAGCCCCAGCATTTT.